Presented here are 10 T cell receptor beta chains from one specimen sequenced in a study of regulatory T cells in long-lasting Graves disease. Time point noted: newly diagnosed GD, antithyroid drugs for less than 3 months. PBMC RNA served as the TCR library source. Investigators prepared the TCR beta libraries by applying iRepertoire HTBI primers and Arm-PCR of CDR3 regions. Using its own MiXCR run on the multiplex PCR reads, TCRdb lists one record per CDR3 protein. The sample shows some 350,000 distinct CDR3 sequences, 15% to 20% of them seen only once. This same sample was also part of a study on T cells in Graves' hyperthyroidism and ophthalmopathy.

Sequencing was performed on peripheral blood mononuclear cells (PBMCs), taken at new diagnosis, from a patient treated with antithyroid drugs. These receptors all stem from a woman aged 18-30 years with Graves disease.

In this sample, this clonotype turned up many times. CDR3 region: CASSPPGLGSGNEQFF. The CDR3 DNA sequence: TGTGCCAGCTCACCCCCAGGACTAGGGTCTGGCAATGAGCAGTTCTTC. The V gene is TRBV18, the J gene TRBJ2-1, with 7 positions matching TRBD2. V gave up 3 bases and J gave up 6 bases; unmatched junction bases: 11. The CDR3 has 16 amino acids. The germline CDR1 and CDR2 sequences are KGHSH and LQKENI.

The CDR3 here is CAISESTRASSEQYF. DNA for the CDR3: TGTGCCATCAGTGAGTCGACTCGGGCATCGTCCGAGCAGTACTTC. The chain carries TRBV10-3 and TRBJ2-7; D gene ambiguous. V was pared by 0 bases and J by 6 bases, with 15 bases between. From germline, CDR1 is ENHRY and CDR2 SYGVKD. This CDR3 comprises 15 residues.

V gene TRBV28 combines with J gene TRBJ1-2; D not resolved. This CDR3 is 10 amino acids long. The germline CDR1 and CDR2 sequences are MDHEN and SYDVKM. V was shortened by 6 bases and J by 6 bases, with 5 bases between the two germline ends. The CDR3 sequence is CASSRDGYTF. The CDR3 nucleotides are TGTGCCAGCAGCAGAGATGGCTACACCTTC.

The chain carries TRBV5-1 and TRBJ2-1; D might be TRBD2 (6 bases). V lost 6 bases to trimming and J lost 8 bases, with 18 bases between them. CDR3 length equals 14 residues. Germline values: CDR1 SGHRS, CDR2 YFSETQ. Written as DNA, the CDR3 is TGCGCCAGCAACTTAGGAGGGCCGTGGGATGAGCAGTTCTTC. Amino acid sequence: CASNLGGPWDEQFF.

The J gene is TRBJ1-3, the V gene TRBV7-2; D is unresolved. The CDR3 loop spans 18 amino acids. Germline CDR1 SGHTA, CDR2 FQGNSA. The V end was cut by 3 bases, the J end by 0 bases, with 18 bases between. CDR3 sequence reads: CASSLRATRITSGNTIYF. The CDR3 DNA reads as TGTGCCAGCAGCTTGAGGGCAACCAGAATAACCTCTGGAAACACCATATATTTT.

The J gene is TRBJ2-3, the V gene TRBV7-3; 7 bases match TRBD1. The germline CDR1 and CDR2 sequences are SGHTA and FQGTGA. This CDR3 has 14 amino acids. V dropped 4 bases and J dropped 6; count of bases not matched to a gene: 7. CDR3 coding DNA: TGTGCCAGCAGCTCCAGACAGGGAATGGATACGCAGTATTTT. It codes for CASSSRQGMDTQYF. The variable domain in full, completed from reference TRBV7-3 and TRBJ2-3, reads GAGVSQTPSNKVTEKGKYVELRCDPISGHTALYWYRQSLGQGPEFLIYFQGTGAADDSGLPNDRFFAVRPEGSVSTLKIQRTERGDSAVYLCASSSRQGMDTQYFGPGTRLTVL.

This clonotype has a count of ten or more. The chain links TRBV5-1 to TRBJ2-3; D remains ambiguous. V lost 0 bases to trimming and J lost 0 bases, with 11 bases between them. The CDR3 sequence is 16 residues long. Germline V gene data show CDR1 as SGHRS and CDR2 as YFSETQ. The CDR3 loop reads CASSLGVGSSTDTQYF. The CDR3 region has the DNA TGCGCCAGCAGCTTGGGAGTGGGCTCTAGCACAGATACGCAGTATTTT.

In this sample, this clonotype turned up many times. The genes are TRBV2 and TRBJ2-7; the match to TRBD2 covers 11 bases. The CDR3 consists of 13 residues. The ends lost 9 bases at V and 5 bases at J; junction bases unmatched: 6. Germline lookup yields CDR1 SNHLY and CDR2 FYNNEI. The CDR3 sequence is CARGTSGTDEQYF. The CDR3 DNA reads TGTGCCAGAGGGACTAGCGGAACCGACGAGCAGTACTTC.

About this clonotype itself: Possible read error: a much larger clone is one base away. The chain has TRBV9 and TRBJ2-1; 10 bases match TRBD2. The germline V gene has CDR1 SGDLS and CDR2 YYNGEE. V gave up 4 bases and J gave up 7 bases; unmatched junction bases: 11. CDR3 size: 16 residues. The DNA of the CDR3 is TGTGCCAGCAGCCGGACTAGCGGAGGATGGGATAATGAGCAGTTCTTC. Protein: CASSRTSGGWDNEQFF.

The CDR3: CASSVRPGGSGSWGRTDTQYF. CDR3 in DNA: TGTGCCAGCAGTGTTCGCCCGGGGGGTAGCGGGAGTTGGGGACGCACAGATACGCAGTATTTT. This chain links TRBV6-2 or TRBV6-3 with TRBJ2-3; 9 positions agree with TRBD2. With 5 bases clipped from V and 1 base from J, the junction kept 22 bases outside the gene matches. This CDR3 has 21 amino acids. Germline V gene lookup returns CDR1 MNHEY and CDR2 SVGEGT.